This T cell receptor beta chain was found in a study of shared clonotypes between healthy human individuals. CDR3 length: 14 residues. CDR1 MNHNS and CDR2 SASEGT come from the germline V gene. After removal of 4 bases from V and 2 bases from J, the junction contained 2 bases not matched to a gene. Only in-frame clones appear in the TCRdb table, and some are missing; sequencing was by immunoSEQ multiplex PCR. Among more than 2,000,000 clones listed, 85% to 95% were seen once. Splitting of CD4+ cells produced CD45RA+ naive and CD45RA-negative memory subsets. The sequenced sample consisted of naive CD4+ T cells sorted from blood. The subset: CD45RA+ positively selected. This clonotype was obtained from a man aged 18 to 29 in good health. This rearrangement joins TRBV6-1 to TRBJ2-5; TRBD1 agrees at 9 bases. CDR3 residues: CASSAGTGQETQYF. CDR3 nucleotides: TGTGCCAGCAGTGCGGGGACAGGGCAAGAGACCCAGTACTTC.